This TCR beta chain stems from a study of blood T cell repertoires in COVID-19 (dated by TCRdb to about 2020). Study-wide context: Samples covering the acute and convalescent phases of COVID-19 were provided by collaborators in the United States, Italy and Spain. The samples were drawn from two sources: the first 160 participants of the ongoing ImmuneRACE study, and 1,200 or so subjects contributed by 6 global collaborators. The dataset comprised deeply sampled blood TCRbeta repertoires from subjects exposed to, actively infected with, or recovered from COVID-19. Where available, HLA class I and class II types were obtained from metadata supplied by the sample provider rather than from assay-based typing. The material from the prospective study consisted of cDNA or gDNA derived from T cells, B-cell-depleted T cells, or PBMCs. The repertoires were released in a freely available public database intended as a resource for research on the immune response to SARS-CoV-2. Sample metadata almost always included a de-identified subject ID, COVID-19 status, age in years and sex.

TCRbeta CDR3 regions were amplified from genomic DNA using the immunoSEQ Assay, a bias-controlled multiplex PCR. Regarding the original processing steps: Within the assay, amplification of reference gene primers was used to estimate how many nucleated cells each sample contained. To quantify the absolute abundance of each unique TCRbeta CDR3 rearrangement, sequence reads were collapsed and filtered. For each sample, productive Simpson clonality was calculated as the square root of Simpson's diversity index across productive rearrangements. Entries here come from immuneACCESS through TCRdb and include only in-frame sequences with V and J called. Some clones fail to appear in such tables; in the studies checked, an unresolved V gene covers under half of the shortfall, and the cause of the remainder is unknown. V, J and clone size reflect that table, while D and trimming were determined from the DNA. This sample has around 190,000 clones in its table, and under 90% of those were observed once. The top ten hold around 6.8% of the sample.

Study-wide conclusions, independent of this receptor: Clinical and demographic metadata were provided uncurated, with the amount varying by source and participant.

Whole blood was collected in K2EDTA tubes by collaborating institutions according to the institutions' own protocols. For TCRbeta analysis, collaborators shipped samples as frozen whole blood, isolated PBMCs, or DNA extracted from either of those sample types. Spanning cysteine to phenylalanine, the CDR3 consists of 13 amino acids. Only the CDR3 portion is preserved as DNA: 39 bases, with reading frame beginning at the first base. According to the germline V gene, CDR1 reads MNHEY and CDR2 reads SVGAGI. Cut back by 6 bases and 9 bases, the V and J ends lie 15 bases apart. Details on this clone: The clone's antigen remains unknown. Qualities for individual bases were not recorded, and no much larger clone is one base off.

The sequence joins TRBV6-5 to TRBJ1-5, and the D gene may be TRBD1, 5 bases matching. Sequencing input: peripheral blood. This TCR derives from a human donor in a cohort sampled during active COVID-19. The CDR3 region reads CASSLSGRGPQHF. In nucleotide form, the sequence is TGTGCCAGCAGCCTAAGTGGGAGGGGGCCCCAGCATTTT.